This T cell receptor beta chain was profiled in a study of cytomegalovirus exposure and HLA in healthy donors. Study in general: The Caucasian-associated ancestry cluster held around four fifths of roughly 400 genotyped donors.

Study results and caveats: In a later analysis, productive TCRs from donors in an Asian-associated ancestry cluster reportedly carried fewer N-insertions than the cohort mean.

The V segment lost 6 bases and the J segment 5 bases; nucleotides outside the gene matches: 14. This CDR3 spans 16 amino acids. Germline values: CDR1 LGHNA, CDR2 YSLEER. The PCR contained 60 Vbeta and 13 Jbeta primers. Only in-frame clones appear in the TCRdb table, and some are missing; sequencing was by immunoSEQ multiplex PCR. The profile shows 110,000 or so clones, more than 65% of them singletons. In the case of this clone: What it binds is unknown.

The rearrangement links TRBV4-3 to TRBJ1-2, with 8 bases lining up with TRBD1. This TCR was sampled from a young man in good health and CMV-seronegative. Input material: PBMCs. CDR3 in DNA: TGCGCCAGCAGTCCCACTTCCCAACAGGGGGTATATGGCTACACCTTC. As protein: CASSPTSQQGVYGYTF.